A single sample gave rise to the 24 T cell receptor beta chains below, sequenced in a study. In TCRdb, the RT-PCR reads were re-called with MiXCR into one record per CDR3 protein. The sample shows 550,000 to 750,000 distinct CDR3 sequences, more than 13% of them seen only once. Sequences were obtained from memory CD4+ T cells from blood. The receptors originated from a female donor in good health, serving as a healthy control.

This clonotype turned up a few times. The chain links TRBV2 to TRBJ1-5, with D maybe TRBD1 (6 bases). With 5 bases removed from V and 0 bases from J, the gap between germline ends came to 8 bases. In germline, CDR1 is SNHLY, CDR2 FYNNEI. This CDR3 region has 14 residues. The CDR3 loop reads CASSWTDSNQPQHF. The CDR3 coding sequence is TGTGCCAGCAGTTGGACAGATAGCAATCAGCCCCAGCATTTT.

This clonotype came up many times. The J gene is TRBJ2-3, the V gene TRBV29-1; 14 nucleotides align to TRBD2. V was pared by 3 bases and J by 3 bases, with 2 bases of the junction left unmatched. The CDR3 consists of 15 residues. Germline V CDR1 and CDR2: SQVTM, ANQGSEA. In DNA, the CDR3 is TGCAGCGTTGACGGGACTAGCGGGAGTACAGATACGCAGTATTTT. Protein sequence: CSVDGTSGSTDTQYF.

This clonotype has a handful of counts. This chain uses TRBV7-9 with TRBJ2-3; 8 positions match TRBD2. Germline trimming cut 2 bases from V and 0 bases from J; bases unmatched to any gene: 4. Germline CDR1 and CDR2: SEHNR and FQNEAQ (reference sequence). The CDR3 covers 16 residues. For the CDR3, the DNA is TGTGCCAGCAGCTTACGAGCGGGGGACAGCACAGATACGCAGTATTTT. Its translation is CASSLRAGDSTDTQYF.

The V gene is TRBV5-1, the J gene TRBJ2-7; TRBD1 aligns across 7 bases. This CDR3 region has 18 residues. Unmatched junction bases numbered 14, after V lost 2 bases and J lost 0 bases. Germline V CDR1 and CDR2: SGHRS, YFSETQ. The CDR3 loop reads CASSLLLSGTAYSYEQYF. CDR3 in DNA: TGCGCCAGCAGCTTACTCCTTTCCGGGACAGCATACTCCTACGAGCAGTACTTC.

The chain uses TRBV27 and TRBJ2-1, with 10 bases aligning to TRBD1. This CDR3 has 15 residues. V was pared by 2 bases and J by 14 bases, with 12 bases of the junction left unmatched. Germline V gene sequence: CDR1 MNHEY, CDR2 SMNVEV (reference sequence). The DNA of the CDR3 is TGTGCCAGCAGTTTACCCGGACGAGACAGGGGGCTGGAGTTCTTC. It yields the protein CASSLPGRDRGLEFF.

The chain employs TRBV6-5 and TRBJ1-1; no clear D. The CDR3 sequence is 14 residues long. The V end was cut by 6 bases, the J end by 1 base, with 12 bases between. Germline V gene data show CDR1 as MNHEY and CDR2 as SVGAGI. The CDR3 DNA reads TGTGCCAGCAGGATCCCGGGAAAGAACACTGAAGCTTTCTTT. This codes for CASRIPGKNTEAFF.

This clonotype was seen ten or more times. The chain couples TRBV20-1 to TRBJ2-5; D remains ambiguous. CDR3 size: 14 residues. Germline V gene lookup returns CDR1 DFQATT and CDR2 SNEGSKA (reference sequence). Deletions cut 1 base from V and 5 bases from J, with 14 bases between. The CDR3 loop reads CSARVGTSGETQYF. DNA of the CDR3: TGCAGTGCTAGAGTGGGCACATCTGGGGAGACCCAGTACTTC.

A few counts support this clonotype. The chain joins TRBV28 to TRBJ1-2; TRBD1 aligns across 10 bases. The CDR3 spans 16 residues. Unmatched junction bases numbered 8, after V lost 5 bases and J lost 2 bases. Germline loops: CDR1 MDHEN, CDR2 SYDVKM. The chain's CDR3 is CASSISGTGANYGYTF. CDR3 sequence (DNA): TGTGCCAGCAGTATCTCCGGGACAGGGGCGAACTATGGCTACACCTTC.

The chain recombines TRBV7-2 with TRBJ2-1, with 8 bases identical to TRBD1. CDR3 length: 15 residues. V was pared by 6 bases and J by 8 bases, with 12 bases of the junction left unmatched. CDR1 is SGHTA, CDR2 FQGNSA, per germline. CDR3: CASSRQGTQNDEQFF. The CDR3 DNA reads as TGTGCCAGCAGTAGACAGGGGACGCAAAATGATGAGCAGTTCTTC.

This clonotype was seen ten or more times. V gene TRBV20-1 combines with J gene TRBJ1-5, with TRBD1 as a possible D gene (5 bases). V was shortened by 0 bases and J by 4 bases, with 7 bases between the two germline ends. The germline gives CDR1 DFQATT, CDR2 SNEGSKA (reference sequence). The CDR3 covers 13 residues. The chain's CDR3 is CSARDGGNQPQHF. The CDR3 DNA reads TGCAGTGCTAGAGATGGGGGAAATCAGCCCCAGCATTTT.

This clonotype was seen ten or more times. The chain uses TRBV6-2 or TRBV6-3 and TRBJ2-4, with 7 positions matching TRBD2. The CDR3 loop spans 16 amino acids. Germline V CDR1 and CDR2: MNHEY, SVGEGT. V lost 4 bases, J lost 0 bases, and 6 bases stayed unmatched. The CDR3 loop reads CASSSGLGQAKNIQYF. The CDR3 DNA is TGTGCCAGCAGTTCCGGACTAGGTCAAGCCAAAAACATTCAGTACTTC.

This clonotype was detected ten times or more. The rearrangement uses TRBV7-2 and TRBJ1-1; D unresolved. Germline CDR1 reads SGHTA; CDR2 reads FQGNSA. CDR3 length: 13 amino acids. Trimming removed 1 base from V and 3 bases from J, with 6 bases in between. The CDR3 spells CASSLVQDTEAFF. CDR3 sequence (DNA): TGTGCCAGCAGCTTAGTCCAAGACACTGAAGCTTTCTTT.

Many counts were recorded for this clonotype. This sequence joins TRBV6-2 or TRBV6-3 and TRBJ2-3, with 10 bases fitting TRBD1. V trimming: 6 bases; J trimming: 9 bases; junction bases outside the gene matches: 12. This CDR3 is built from 15 residues. CDR1 and CDR2 (germline): MNHEY, SVGEGT. The CDR3 here is CASRTETGGLSTQYF. The CDR3 DNA reads TGTGCCAGCAGAACGGAGACAGGGGGCCTAAGCACGCAGTATTTT.

The chain recombines TRBV28 with TRBJ2-1; 10 positions agree with TRBD1. V lost 2 bases to trimming and J lost 7 bases; unmatched junction nucleotides: 8. This CDR3 is built from 16 residues. CDR1 MDHEN and CDR2 SYDVKM come from the germline V gene. CDR3: CASSLPRQGAGNEQFF. For the CDR3, the DNA is TGTGCCAGCAGTTTACCAAGACAGGGGGCGGGAAATGAGCAGTTCTTC.

V usage is TRBV5-1 and J usage is TRBJ1-2, with TRBD1 identical over 9 bases. This CDR3 region has 18 residues. Germline CDR1 SGHRS, CDR2 YFSETQ. V was pared by 0 bases and J by 3 bases, with 12 bases of the junction left unmatched. The CDR3 nucleotides read TGCGCCAGCAGCTTGGCCACGCCGGGACAGGGTTTAGACTATGGCTACACCTTC. As protein: CASSLATPGQGLDYGYTF.

This clonotype was seen ten or more times. The rearrangement joins TRBV7-9 to TRBJ1-1; D is unresolved. V was trimmed by 3 bases and J by 6 bases, leaving 11 bases between them. CDR1 and CDR2 from the germline V gene are SEHNR and FQNEAQ (reference sequence). The CDR3 has 13 residues. The CDR3 region has the DNA TGTGCCAGCAGCTTGGCACCCGAGGCTGAAGCTTTCTTT. As protein: CASSLAPEAEAFF.

V usage is TRBV4-2 and J usage is TRBJ2-1, with TRBD2 matching over 13 bases. Germline assignment: CDR1 LGHNA and CDR2 YNFKEQ. The V gene end was trimmed by 4 bases and the J gene end by 4 bases; junction bases not matched to a gene: 10. The CDR3 is made up of 18 amino acids. Here the CDR3 DNA reads TGTGCCAGCAGCCTCACCGGGACTAGCGGGGACCTATACAATGAGCAGTTCTTC. It yields the protein CASSLTGTSGDLYNEQFF.

Ten or more counts support this clonotype. The V and J genes are TRBV6-6 and TRBJ1-5; D unresolved. Germline assignment: CDR1 MNHNY and CDR2 SVGAGI (reference sequence). The CDR3 loop spans 14 amino acids. V was cut by 6 bases and J by 0 bases, with 9 bases left in between. This CDR3 reads CASSGVSSNQPQHF. The CDR3 coding sequence is TGTGCCAGCAGCGGGGTTTCTAGCAATCAGCCCCAGCATTTT.

The CDR3 protein is CASSATTRGTQYF. The DNA for the CDR3 is TGTGCCAGCAGTGCCACGACCCGGGGTACGCAGTATTTT. The chain combines TRBV27 with TRBJ2-3; a weak D match, TRBD2 (5 bases). Germline values: CDR1 MNHEY, CDR2 SMNVEV (reference sequence). This CDR3 has 13 residues. Trimming stripped 5 bases from V and 8 bases from J, with 14 bases between.

V gene TRBV5-1 combines with J gene TRBJ1-1; a weak D match, TRBD1 (6 bases). This CDR3 has 13 amino acids. The germline gives CDR1 SGHRS, CDR2 YFSETQ. V lost 4 bases to trimming and J lost 6 bases, with 13 bases between them. The CDR3 bases are TGCGCCAGCAGCGTAACAGGGACCCCTGAAGCTTTCTTT. Its translation is CASSVTGTPEAFF.

The chain has TRBV7-3 and TRBJ2-7, with unresolved D. The CDR3 loop spans 13 amino acids. Trimming pared 6 bases from V and 1 base from J, leaving 10 bases between. CDR1 is SGHTA and CDR2 is FQGTGA in the germline V gene. The CDR3 sequence: CASSYDPSYEQYF. CDR3 nucleotides: TGTGCCAGCAGTTATGACCCGTCCTACGAGCAGTACTTC.

The genes are TRBV18 and TRBJ1-1, with TRBD1 as a possible D gene (5 bases). From germline, CDR1 is KGHSH and CDR2 LQKENI. This CDR3 contains 14 residues. V dropped 2 bases and J dropped 3 bases, with 10 bases sitting between them. CDR3: CASSPDLGDTEAFF. The CDR3 nucleotides are TGTGCCAGCTCACCAGATCTAGGGGACACTGAAGCTTTCTTT.

V and J are TRBV21-1 and TRBJ1-5; the DNA was not used to check the table's D call, TRBD1. TRBV21-1 is reported as a pseudogene. The CDR3 has 18 residues. This chain's CDR3 is CASSKETQDRGPNQPQHF. The CDR3 DNA reads TGTGCCAGCAGCAAAGAAACTCAGGACAGGGGCCCCAATCAGCCCCAGCATTTT.

This clonotype showed up many times. The J gene is TRBJ2-5, the V gene TRBV20-1, with D uncertain. CDR1 DFQATT and CDR2 SNEGSKA come from the germline V gene (reference sequence). CDR3 length: 13 residues. The V end lost 3 bases, the J end lost 5 bases, and 13 bases lay between the germline ends. The CDR3 coding sequence is TGCAGTGCTAGGGATGGGCGTAGGGAGACCCAGTACTTC. This encodes CSARDGRRETQYF.